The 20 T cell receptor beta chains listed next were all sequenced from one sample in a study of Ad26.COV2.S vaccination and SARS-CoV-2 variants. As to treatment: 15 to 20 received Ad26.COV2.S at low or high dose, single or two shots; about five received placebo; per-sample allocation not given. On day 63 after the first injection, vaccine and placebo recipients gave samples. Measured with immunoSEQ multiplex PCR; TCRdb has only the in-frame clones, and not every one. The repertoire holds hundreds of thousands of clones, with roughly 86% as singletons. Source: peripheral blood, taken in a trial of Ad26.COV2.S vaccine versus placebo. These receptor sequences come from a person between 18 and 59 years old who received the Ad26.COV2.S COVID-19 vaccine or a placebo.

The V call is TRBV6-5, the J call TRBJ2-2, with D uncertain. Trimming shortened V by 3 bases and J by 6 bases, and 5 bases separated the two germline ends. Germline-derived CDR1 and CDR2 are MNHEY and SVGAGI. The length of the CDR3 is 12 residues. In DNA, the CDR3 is TGTGCCAGCAGTTATAACTCCGGGGAGCTGTTTTTT. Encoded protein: CASSYNSGELFF.

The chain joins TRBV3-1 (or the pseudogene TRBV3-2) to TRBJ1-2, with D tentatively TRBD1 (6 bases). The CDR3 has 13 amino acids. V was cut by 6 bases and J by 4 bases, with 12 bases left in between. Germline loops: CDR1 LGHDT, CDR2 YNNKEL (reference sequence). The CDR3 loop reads CASSRQAPYGYTF. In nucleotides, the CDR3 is TGTGCCAGCAGTCGACAGGCACCCTATGGCTACACCTTC.

The CDR3 protein is CAWNPGIFYGYTF. DNA for the CDR3: TGTGCCTGGAATCCAGGGATATTCTATGGCTACACCTTC. The chain has TRBV30 and TRBJ1-2; tentatively, D is TRBD1 (5 bases). Germline CDR1 reads GTSNPN; CDR2 reads SVGIG (reference sequence). Trimming took 4 bases from V and 4 from J, leaving 13 bases between them. The CDR3 contains 13 residues.

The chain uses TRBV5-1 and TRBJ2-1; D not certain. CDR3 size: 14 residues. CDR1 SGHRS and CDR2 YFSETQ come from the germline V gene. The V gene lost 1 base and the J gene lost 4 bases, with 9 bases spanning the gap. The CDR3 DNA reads TGCGCCAGCAGCTTGTCTACGTGGTACAATGAGCAGTTCTTC. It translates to CASSLSTWYNEQFF.

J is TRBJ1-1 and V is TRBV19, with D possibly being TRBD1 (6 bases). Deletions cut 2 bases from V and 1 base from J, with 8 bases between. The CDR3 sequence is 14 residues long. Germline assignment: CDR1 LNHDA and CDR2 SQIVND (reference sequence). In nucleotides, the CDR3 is TGTGCCAGTAGTATACAGGGACAGAACACTGAAGCTTTCTTT. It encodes CASSIQGQNTEAFF.

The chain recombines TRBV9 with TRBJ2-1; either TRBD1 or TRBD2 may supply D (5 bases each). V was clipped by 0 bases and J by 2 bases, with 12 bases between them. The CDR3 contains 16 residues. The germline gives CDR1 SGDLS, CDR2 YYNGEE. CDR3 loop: CASSVVSVGAYNEQFF. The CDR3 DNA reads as TGTGCCAGCAGCGTAGTTAGCGTAGGGGCCTACAATGAGCAGTTCTTC. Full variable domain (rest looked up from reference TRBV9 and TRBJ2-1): DSGVTQTPKHLITATGQRVTLRCSPRSGDLSVYWYQQSLDQGLQFLIQYYNGEERAKGNILERFSAQQFPDLHSELNLSSLELGDSALYFCASSVVSVGAYNEQFFGPGTRLTVL.

The CDR3 here is CASSQTTSGGPGQFF. Here the CDR3 DNA reads TGCGCCAGCAGCCAGACGACTAGCGGGGGTCCTGGGCAGTTCTTC. The chain employs TRBV4-3 and TRBJ2-1, with 12 bases matching TRBD2. CDR1 LGHNA and CDR2 YSLEER come from the germline V gene. After removal of 3 bases from V and 12 bases from J, the junction contained 9 bases not matched to a gene. The CDR3 has 15 amino acids.

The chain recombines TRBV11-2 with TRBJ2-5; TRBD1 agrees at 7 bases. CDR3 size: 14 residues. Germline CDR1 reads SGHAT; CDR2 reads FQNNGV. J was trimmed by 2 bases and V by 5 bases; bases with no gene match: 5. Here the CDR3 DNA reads TGTGCCAGCAGCCTCGACAGGGAGCAAGAGACCCAGTACTTC. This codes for CASSLDREQETQYF. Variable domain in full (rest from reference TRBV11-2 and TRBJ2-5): EAGVAQSPRYKIIEKRQSVAFWCNPISGHATLYWYQQILGQGPKLLIQFQNNGVVDDSQLPKDRFSAERLKGVDSTLKIQPAKLEDSAVYLCASSLDREQETQYFGPGTRLLVL.

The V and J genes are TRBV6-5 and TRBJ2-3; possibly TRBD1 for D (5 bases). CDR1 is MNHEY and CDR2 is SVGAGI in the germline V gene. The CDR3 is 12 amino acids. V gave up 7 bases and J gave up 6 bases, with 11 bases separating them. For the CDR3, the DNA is TGTGCCAGCATCGACAGTTATGATACGCAGTATTTT. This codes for CASIDSYDTQYF.

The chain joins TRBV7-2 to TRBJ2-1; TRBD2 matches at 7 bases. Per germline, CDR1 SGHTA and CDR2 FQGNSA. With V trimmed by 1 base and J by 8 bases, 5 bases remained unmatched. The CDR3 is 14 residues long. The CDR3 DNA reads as TGTGCCAGCAGCTTAGGACTAGCCTTTGATGAGCAGTTCTTC. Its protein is CASSLGLAFDEQFF.

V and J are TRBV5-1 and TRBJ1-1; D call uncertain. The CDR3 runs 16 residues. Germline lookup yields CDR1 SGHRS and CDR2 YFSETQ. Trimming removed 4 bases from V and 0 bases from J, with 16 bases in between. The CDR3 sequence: CASSLNSVALNTEAFF. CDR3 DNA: TGCGCCAGCAGCCTAAACAGCGTTGCTTTGAACACTGAAGCTTTCTTT. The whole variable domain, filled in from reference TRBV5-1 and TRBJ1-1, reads KAGVTQTPRYLIKTRGQQVTLSCSPISGHRSVSWYQQTPGQGLQFLFEYFSETQRNKGNFPGRFSGRQFSNSRSEMNVSTLELGDSALYLCASSLNSVALNTEAFFGQGTRLTVV.

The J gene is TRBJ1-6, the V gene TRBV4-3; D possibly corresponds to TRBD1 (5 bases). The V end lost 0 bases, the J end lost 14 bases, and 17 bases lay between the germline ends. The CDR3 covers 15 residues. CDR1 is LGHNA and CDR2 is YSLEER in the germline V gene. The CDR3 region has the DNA TGCGCCAGCAGCCAAGATTTGCAGGGTCGGGGGGCCCTCCACTTT. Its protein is CASSQDLQGRGALHF.

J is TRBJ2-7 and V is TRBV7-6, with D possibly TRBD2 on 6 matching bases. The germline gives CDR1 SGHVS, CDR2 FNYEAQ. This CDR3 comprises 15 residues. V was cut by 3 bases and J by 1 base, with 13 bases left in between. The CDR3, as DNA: TGTGCCAGCAGCTTGGGCGGGATACTATCCTACGAGCAGTACTTC. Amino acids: CASSLGGILSYEQYF. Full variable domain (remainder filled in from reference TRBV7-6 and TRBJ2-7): GAGVSQSPRYKVTKRGQDVALRCDPISGHVSLYWYRQALGQGPEFLTYFNYEAQQDKSGLPNDRFSAERPEGSISTLTIQRTEQRDSAMYRCASSLGGILSYEQYFGPGTRLTVT.

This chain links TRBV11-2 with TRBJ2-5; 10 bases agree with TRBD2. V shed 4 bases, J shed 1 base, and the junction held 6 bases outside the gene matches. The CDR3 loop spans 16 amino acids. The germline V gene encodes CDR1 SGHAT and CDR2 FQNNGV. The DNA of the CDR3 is TGTGCCAGCAGCTCCCGGACTAGCGGAGGCCAAGAGACCCAGTACTTC. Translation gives CASSSRTSGGQETQYF.

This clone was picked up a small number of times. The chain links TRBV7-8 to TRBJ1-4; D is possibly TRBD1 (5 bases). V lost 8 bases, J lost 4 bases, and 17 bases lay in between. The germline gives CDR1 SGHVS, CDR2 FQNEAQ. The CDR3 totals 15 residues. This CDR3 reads CASSTWGGYNEKLFF. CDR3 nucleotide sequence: TGTGCCAGCTCCACATGGGGGGGGTATAATGAAAAACTGTTTTTT.

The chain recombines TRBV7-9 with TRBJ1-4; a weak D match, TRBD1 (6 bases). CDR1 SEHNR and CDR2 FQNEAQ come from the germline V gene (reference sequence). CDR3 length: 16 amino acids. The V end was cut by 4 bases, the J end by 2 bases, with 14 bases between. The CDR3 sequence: CASSSRQVWTNEKLFF. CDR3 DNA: TGTGCCAGCAGCTCCAGACAGGTTTGGACTAATGAAAAACTGTTTTTT.

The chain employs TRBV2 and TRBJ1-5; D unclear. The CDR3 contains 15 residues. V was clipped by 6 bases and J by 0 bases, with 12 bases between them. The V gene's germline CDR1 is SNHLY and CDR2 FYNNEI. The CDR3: CASRPTGNSNQPQHF. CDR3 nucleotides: TGTGCCAGCAGGCCGACGGGGAATAGCAATCAGCCCCAGCATTTT.

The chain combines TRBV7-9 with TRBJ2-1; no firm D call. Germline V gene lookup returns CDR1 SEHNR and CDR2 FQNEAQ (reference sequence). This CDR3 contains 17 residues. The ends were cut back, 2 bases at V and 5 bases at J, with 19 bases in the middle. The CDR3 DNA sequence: TGTGCCAGCAGCTTATCGTCTCGACACACCCACCACAATGAGCAGTTCTTC. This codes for CASSLSSRHTHHNEQFF.

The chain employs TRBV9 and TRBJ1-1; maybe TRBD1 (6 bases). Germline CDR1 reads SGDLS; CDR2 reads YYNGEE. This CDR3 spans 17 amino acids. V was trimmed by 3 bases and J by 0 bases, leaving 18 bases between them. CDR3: CASSAELRTDMNTEAFF. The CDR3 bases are TGTGCCAGCAGCGCAGAACTTAGGACAGACATGAACACTGAAGCTTTCTTT.

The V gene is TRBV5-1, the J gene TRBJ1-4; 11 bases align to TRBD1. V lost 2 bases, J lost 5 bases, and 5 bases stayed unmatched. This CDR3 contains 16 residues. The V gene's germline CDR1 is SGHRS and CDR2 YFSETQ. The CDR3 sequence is CASSLPGTGGNEKLFF. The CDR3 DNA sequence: TGCGCCAGCAGCTTACCCGGGACAGGGGGGAATGAAAAACTGTTTTTT.